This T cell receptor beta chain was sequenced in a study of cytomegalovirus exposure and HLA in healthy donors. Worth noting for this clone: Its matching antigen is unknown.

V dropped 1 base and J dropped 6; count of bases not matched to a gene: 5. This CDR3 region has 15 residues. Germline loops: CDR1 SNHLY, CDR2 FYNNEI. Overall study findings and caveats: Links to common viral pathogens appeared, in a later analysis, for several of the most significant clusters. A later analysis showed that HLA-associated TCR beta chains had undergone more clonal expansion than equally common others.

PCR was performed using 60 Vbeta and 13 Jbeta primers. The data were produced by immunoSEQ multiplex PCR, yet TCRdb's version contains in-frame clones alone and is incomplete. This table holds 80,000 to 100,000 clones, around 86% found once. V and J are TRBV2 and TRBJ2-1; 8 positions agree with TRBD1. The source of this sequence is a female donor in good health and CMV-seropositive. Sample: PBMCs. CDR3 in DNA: TGTGCCAGCAGTGAAGGGCAGGGGGCGGTCAATGAGCAGTTCTTC. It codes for CASSEGQGAVNEQFF. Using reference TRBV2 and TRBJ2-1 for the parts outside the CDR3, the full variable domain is EPEVTQTPSHQVTQMGQEVILRCVPISNHLYFYWYRQILGQKVEFLVSFYNNEISEKSEIFDDQFSVERPDGSNFTLKIRSTKLEDSAMYFCASSEGQGAVNEQFFGPGTRLTVL.